One sample yielded the 27 T cell receptor beta chains listed below, sequenced in a study of radiotherapy plus CTLA-4 blockade in lung cancer. Generated by immunoSEQ multiplex PCR, the TCRdb table keeps only in-frame clones and is missing some. The table lists more than 90,000 clones, around 83% of them singletons. The sequencing used peripheral blood, collected from a patient treated with radiotherapy plus ipilimumab. The receptors originated from a human donor with non-small cell lung cancer that progressed on radiotherapy plus ipilimumab.

The chain recombines TRBV6-6 with TRBJ2-1, with TRBD2 identical over 9 bases. The CDR3 totals 16 residues. V shed 2 bases, J shed 5 bases, and the junction held 7 bases outside the gene matches. CDR1 and CDR2 from the germline V gene are MNHNY and SVGAGI (reference sequence). This chain's CDR3 is CASSYPSGTNHNEQFF. CDR3 coding DNA: TGTGCCAGCAGTTACCCTAGCGGGACCAACCACAATGAGCAGTTCTTC.

This chain connects TRBV10-3 to TRBJ2-7; either TRBD1 or TRBD2 may fit D (5 bases each). Trimming took 0 bases from V and 1 from J, leaving 13 bases between them. In germline, CDR1 is ENHRY, CDR2 SYGVKD. The CDR3 runs 16 residues. The CDR3 reads CAISESRGRGSYEQYF. The CDR3, as DNA: TGTGCCATCAGTGAGTCGAGGGGACGTGGGTCCTACGAGCAGTACTTC.

The chain links TRBV7-6 to TRBJ2-7, with 8 bases that match TRBD2. The CDR3 loop spans 12 amino acids. The germline V gene has CDR1 SGHVS and CDR2 FNYEAQ. The V segment lost 5 bases and the J segment 4 bases; nucleotides outside the gene matches: 1. The DNA of the CDR3 is TGTGCCAGCAGCCCGGGAGGGTACGAGCAGTACTTC. Translated, it gives CASSPGGYEQYF.

The J gene is TRBJ2-4, the V gene TRBV28; 11 bases align to TRBD2. V was pared by 3 bases and J by 3 bases, with 13 bases of the junction left unmatched. Looked up from germline, CDR1 is MDHEN and CDR2 is SYDVKM. The CDR3 sequence is 19 residues long. CDR3 amino acids: CASSFLGLADEGDKNIQYF. The CDR3 DNA follows: TGTGCCAGCAGTTTTTTGGGACTAGCGGACGAAGGGGACAAAAACATTCAGTACTTC.

This chain connects TRBV5-6 to TRBJ2-2; tentatively, D is TRBD1 (6 bases). V lost 2 bases and J lost 0, with 11 bases in between. The CDR3 totals 16 residues. Germline V lookup: CDR1 SGHDT, CDR2 YYEEEE. The CDR3 region is CASSLDDRSNTGELFF. CDR3 nucleotide sequence: TGTGCCAGCAGCTTAGACGACAGGTCGAACACCGGGGAGCTGTTTTTT.

Points on this clone: The junction departs from germline at one end; a sequencing error may be responsible. The gene calls are TRBV6-5 and TRBJ2-1; D call uncertain. Germline CDR1 reads MNHEY; CDR2 reads SVGAGI. CDR3 size: 14 residues. The CDR3 loop reads CASRSLGNYNERFF. DNA for the CDR3: TGTGCCAGCAGAAGTTTAGGGAACTACAATGAGCGGTTCTTC.

This sequence joins TRBV10-3 and TRBJ2-3; 12 bases are a match to TRBD2. The germline gives CDR1 ENHRY, CDR2 SYGVKD. The CDR3 covers 16 residues. The V gene end was trimmed by 6 bases and the J gene end by 0 bases; junction bases not matched to a gene: 4. CDR3 amino acids: CAIRRTSGVSTDTQYF. CDR3 in DNA: TGTGCCATCAGGAGGACTAGCGGGGTTAGCACAGATACGCAGTATTTT.

The V gene is TRBV4-2, the J gene TRBJ1-1, with a weak D call TRBD1 (5 bases). Germline V gene lookup returns CDR1 LGHNA and CDR2 YNFKEQ. Between the trimmed V and J ends, which lost 0 bases and 0 bases, there was a span of 8 bases. The CDR3 extends over 15 amino acids. The CDR3: CASSQERGMNTEAFF. The CDR3 DNA reads TGTGCCAGCAGCCAAGAGAGGGGTATGAACACTGAAGCTTTCTTT.

This clone was observed a few times. This chain links TRBV29-1 with TRBJ2-3; D gene ambiguous. The ends were cut back, 0 bases at V and 0 bases at J, with 10 bases in the middle. Germline CDR1 SQVTM, CDR2 ANQGSEA. This CDR3 spans 15 amino acids. DNA of the CDR3: TGCAGCGTTGAAGAGGTGGCCGGGAGCACAGATACGCAGTATTTT. Translated, it gives CSVEEVAGSTDTQYF.

The gene calls are TRBV5-1 and TRBJ2-3; 12 bases are shared with TRBD2. Germline lookup yields CDR1 SGHRS and CDR2 YFSETQ. The CDR3 has 14 residues. The trim removed 4 bases at V and 4 bases at J, leaving 1 base unmatched. The CDR3 nucleotides read TGCGCCAGCAGCCTAGCGGGAGGGGCAGATACGCAGTATTTT. Amino acids: CASSLAGGADTQYF.

The chain couples TRBV6-5 to TRBJ2-1; no clear D. Per the germline V gene, CDR1 is MNHEY and CDR2 is SVGAGI. V lost 4 bases to trimming and J lost 2 bases, with 9 bases between them. The CDR3 contains 14 residues. The CDR3 DNA reads TGTGCCAGCAGTTTGAGCTTGACCTACAATGAGCAGTTCTTC. It yields the protein CASSLSLTYNEQFF.

This clone came up a few times. The rearrangement joins TRBV7-9 to TRBJ1-1, with D uncertain. V lost 5 bases and J lost 3, with 7 bases in between. Germline lookup yields CDR1 SEHNR and CDR2 FQNEAQ (reference sequence). The CDR3 covers 12 residues. The CDR3 loop is CASSPSYTEAFF. Here the CDR3 DNA reads TGTGCCAGCAGCCCCAGTTACACTGAAGCTTTCTTT.

The chain uses TRBV14 and TRBJ2-7, with 8 bases matching TRBD1. The CDR3 consists of 15 residues. Germline lookup yields CDR1 SGHDN and CDR2 FVKESK. Trimming at V came to 0 bases and at J to 5 bases, leaving 6 bases not matched to a gene. The DNA of the CDR3 is TGTGCCAGCAGCCAAGAGCGGACAGGGTTACACGAGCAGTACGTC. This encodes CASSQERTGLHEQYV.

For the CDR3, the DNA is TGTGCCAGCAAACAAAGAACTAATGAAAAACTGTTTTTT. Its protein product is CASKQRTNEKLFF. The V call is TRBV27, the J call TRBJ1-4; D uncertain. Per germline, CDR1 MNHEY and CDR2 SMNVEV (reference sequence). The CDR3 is 13 residues long. The V gene lost 7 bases and the J gene lost 1 base, with 7 bases spanning the gap.

The chain carries TRBV6-6 and TRBJ1-1; D possibly corresponds to TRBD1 (5 bases). Germline CDR1 reads MNHNY; CDR2 reads SVGAGI (reference sequence). The ends were cut back, 4 bases at V and 3 bases at J, with 12 bases in the middle. This CDR3 spans 14 amino acids. CDR3 sequence reads: CASSFSGGDTEAFF. The CDR3 DNA reads TGTGCCAGCAGTTTCTCGGGGGGAGACACTGAAGCTTTCTTT.

The chain uses TRBV5-1 and TRBJ2-7; 8 bases line up with TRBD1. The CDR3 runs 12 residues. Germline V lookup: CDR1 SGHRS, CDR2 YFSETQ. After removal of 5 bases from V and 6 bases from J, the junction contained 4 bases not matched to a gene. The CDR3: CASRYDRGEQYF. The CDR3 DNA follows: TGCGCCAGCAGATACGACAGGGGCGAGCAGTACTTC.

In its sample, this clone was seen a few times. This chain joins TRBV5-1 and TRBJ1-3, with 7 bases lining up with TRBD1. Germline-derived CDR1 and CDR2 are SGHRS and YFSETQ. V was clipped by 3 bases and J by 4 bases; unmatched bases: 4. The CDR3 contains 14 residues. CDR3 protein: CASSWGQQGNTIYF. CDR3 nucleotide sequence: TGCGCCAGCAGCTGGGGACAGCAGGGAAACACCATATATTTT. Together with reference TRBV5-1 and TRBJ1-3, the CDR3 gives the full variable domain: KAGVTQTPRYLIKTRGQQVTLSCSPISGHRSVSWYQQTPGQGLQFLFEYFSETQRNKGNFPGRFSGRQFSNSRSEMNVSTLELGDSALYLCASSWGQQGNTIYFGEGSWLTVV.

The J gene is TRBJ1-1, the V gene TRBV2, with D unclear. V was pared by 7 bases and J by 7 bases, with 10 bases between. CDR3 length: 11 amino acids. Germline CDR1 SNHLY, CDR2 FYNNEI. Here the CDR3 DNA reads TGTGCCAGCACGGCAGAGTATGAAGCTTTCTTT. It encodes CASTAEYEAFF. Full variable domain (rest looked up from reference TRBV2 and TRBJ1-1): EPEVTQTPSHQVTQMGQEVILRCVPISNHLYFYWYRQILGQKVEFLVSFYNNEISEKSEIFDDQFSVERPDGSNFTLKIRSTKLEDSAMYFCASTAEYEAFFGQGTRLTVV.

V is TRBV28 and J is TRBJ2-2; D is undetermined. V gave up 3 bases and J gave up 5 bases, with 4 bases separating them. Per the germline V gene, CDR1 is MDHEN and CDR2 is SYDVKM. This CDR3 contains 12 residues. The CDR3 here is CASSLRTGELFF. The CDR3, as DNA: TGTGCCAGCAGTTTGAGGACCGGGGAGCTGTTTTTT.

This chain links TRBV7-2 with TRBJ1-5; TRBD1 agrees at 7 bases. The V gene end was trimmed by 5 bases and the J gene end by 3 bases; junction bases not matched to a gene: 7. Looked up from germline, CDR1 is SGHTA and CDR2 is FQGNSA. There are 15 residues in the CDR3. Here the CDR3 reads CASSPWTGDNQPQHF. The CDR3 DNA is TGTGCCAGCAGCCCCTGGACAGGTGACAATCAGCCCCAGCATTTT.

The chain couples TRBV14 to TRBJ1-3; D not certain. V lost 1 base and J lost 1, with 5 bases in between. Germline-derived CDR1 and CDR2 are SGHDN and FVKESK. The CDR3 sequence is 14 residues long. The CDR3 here is CASSQVRSGNTIYF. CDR3 sequence (DNA): TGTGCCAGCAGCCAAGTACGGTCTGGAAACACCATATATTTT.

The chain has TRBV18 and TRBJ2-7; D gene uncertain. Germline assignment: CDR1 KGHSH and CDR2 LQKENI. The CDR3 length is 11 residues. Trimming left V 5 bases short and J 5 bases short, with 7 bases between. As DNA, the CDR3 is TGTGCCAGCTCAATCCAGGACGAGCAGTACTTC. The encoded protein is CASSIQDEQYF.

The genes are TRBV10-2 and TRBJ2-4; a weak D match, TRBD2 (5 bases). The CDR3 spans 15 residues. V lost 5 bases and J 2 bases, leaving 13 bases between the germline ends. Germline V gene data show CDR1 as WSHSY and CDR2 as SAAADI. The CDR3 loop reads CASSSGFNSKNIQYF. The CDR3 DNA sequence: TGCGCCAGCAGTTCGGGGTTTAACTCCAAAAACATTCAGTACTTC.

The rearrangement joins TRBV6-1 to TRBJ1-1; D is uncertain. Germline values: CDR1 MNHNS, CDR2 SASEGT. The ends were cut back, 7 bases at V and 2 bases at J, with 17 bases in the middle. This CDR3 is 15 amino acids long. The CDR3 DNA sequence: TGTGCCAGCAACCAGCGGATTGTTTCTAACACTGAAGCTTTCTTT. Residues: CASNQRIVSNTEAFF.

The chain is built from TRBV6-6 and TRBJ1-2, with a possible D match to TRBD1 (6 bases). V was cut by 2 bases and J by 5 bases, with 12 bases left in between. The CDR3 length is 14 residues. Germline V lookup: CDR1 MNHNY, CDR2 SVGAGI (reference sequence). CDR3 loop: CASSYTGTGYGYTF. The CDR3 DNA follows: TGTGCCAGCAGTTACACAGGGACTGGGTATGGCTACACCTTC.

The rearrangement links TRBV5-6 to TRBJ2-5; 7 positions agree with TRBD2. V was clipped by 5 bases and J by 1 base; unmatched bases: 14. Germline assignment: CDR1 SGHDT and CDR2 YYEEEE. The CDR3 covers 17 residues. In nucleotides, the CDR3 is TGTGCCAGCAGTGCACCCTTCATAGCGGGCCGCCAAGAGACCCAGTACTTC. Amino acid sequence: CASSAPFIAGRQETQYF.

V usage is TRBV27 and J usage is TRBJ2-2; 7 bases match TRBD1. Germline values: CDR1 MNHEY, CDR2 SMNVEV (reference sequence). CDR3 size: 16 residues. The ends lost 3 bases at V and 0 bases at J; junction bases unmatched: 4. CDR3 in amino acids: CASSFLGQANTGELFF. The CDR3 DNA follows: TGTGCCAGCAGTTTTCTAGGACAGGCGAACACCGGGGAGCTGTTTTTT.